This TCR beta chain was identified in a study of cytomegalovirus exposure and HLA in healthy donors. Findings and limits, study-wide: A few V segments could not be told apart, such as TRBV6-2 and TRBV6-3, and were left out. Productive status was seen about 90% or about 30% of the time for most TCR beta V segments in an earlier analysis.

CDR1 SGHNT and CDR2 YENEEA come from the germline V gene. The length of the CDR3 is 14 residues. The ends were cut back, 3 bases at V and 6 bases at J, with 13 bases in the middle. For this clone: Its antigen is as yet unknown.

PCR employed 60 Vbeta and 13 Jbeta primers. The assay was immunoSEQ multiplex PCR, and TCRdb's table has in-frame clones only and misses some. The sample has almost 200,000 clones; 79% are singletons. This chain links TRBV11-3 with TRBJ2-3, with TRBD1 as a possible D gene (5 bases). Material for sequencing was PBMCs. This receptor was obtained from a male donor in good health and CMV-seropositive. CDR3 nucleotides: TGTGCCAGCAGCTTTGCAGGGCGGACGGATACGCAGTATTTT. Encoded protein: CASSFAGRTDTQYF.